One sample yielded the 20 T cell receptor beta chains listed below, sequenced in a study of PD-L1 blockade in urothelial cancer. Stated time point: pretreatment peripheral blood. Only in-frame clones appear in the TCRdb table, and some are missing; sequencing was by immunoSEQ multiplex PCR. The sample lists about 93,000 clones, roughly 90% occurring once. Specimen: PBMCs, collected around atezolizumab (anti-PD-L1) treatment. The receptors were gathered from a man aged 55 to 70 with urothelial cancer.

This chain links TRBV28 with TRBJ2-1; TRBD2 matches at 12 bases. The germline V gene has CDR1 MDHEN and CDR2 SYDVKM. The CDR3 loop spans 19 amino acids. V shed 6 bases, J shed 0 bases, and the junction held 12 bases outside the gene matches. CDR3 nucleotide sequence: TGTGCCAGCAGACCACCCGGACTAGCGGGGTCGAGCTCCTACAATGAGCAGTTCTTC. Translating gives CASRPPGLAGSSSYNEQFF. Filled out from reference TRBV28 and TRBJ2-1, the complete variable domain reads DVKVTQSSRYLVKRTGEKVFLECVQDMDHENMFWYRQDPGLGLRLIYFSYDVKMKEKGDIPEGYSVSREKKERFSLILESASTNQTSMYLCASRPPGLAGSSSYNEQFFGPGTRLTVL.

This sequence joins TRBV6-5 and TRBJ1-2, with 8 bases aligning to TRBD1. The junction had 5 bases not matched to a gene; V was cut back by 0 bases and J by 2 bases. Germline assignment: CDR1 MNHEY and CDR2 SVGAGI. This CDR3 contains 16 residues. CDR3 bases: TGTGCCAGCAGTTACTCGTACAGGGGGTTCAACTATGGCTACACCTTC. Its translation is CASSYSYRGFNYGYTF.

The chain couples TRBV5-4 to TRBJ2-2; 10 nucleotides align to TRBD1. The CDR3 spans 17 residues. The germline CDR1 and CDR2 sequences are SGHNT and YYREEE (reference sequence). V shed 2 bases and J 3 bases; nucleotides not matched to a gene: 7. CDR3 amino acids: CASSFFAGTGDTGELFF. The CDR3 coding sequence is TGTGCCAGCAGCTTCTTCGCCGGGACAGGGGACACCGGGGAGCTGTTTTTT.

This chain's CDR3 is CASSPRTDSTEAFF. DNA of the CDR3: TGTGCCAGCAGCCCCAGGACAGATAGCACTGAAGCTTTCTTT. The rearrangement joins TRBV7-3 to TRBJ1-1; the D gene is possibly TRBD1 (6 bases). Germline assignment: CDR1 SGHTA and CDR2 FQGTGA. Trimming pared 5 bases from V and 4 bases from J, leaving 14 bases between. This CDR3 is 14 amino acids long.

The rearrangement joins TRBV10-1 to TRBJ2-1, with D hard to call. The length of the CDR3 is 12 residues. Between the trimmed V and J ends, which lost 2 bases and 9 bases, there was a span of 8 bases. Germline V lookup: CDR1 WNHNN, CDR2 SYGVQD (reference sequence). In DNA, the CDR3 is TGCGCCAGCAGTGAGAACACGATTGAGCAGTTCTTC. Translating gives CASSENTIEQFF.

The gene calls are TRBV2 and TRBJ1-2; 10 bases match TRBD1. The CDR3 consists of 18 residues. V shed 6 bases, J shed 8 bases, and the junction held 21 bases outside the gene matches. Germline V gene lookup returns CDR1 SNHLY and CDR2 FYNNEI. CDR3 DNA sequence: TGTGCCAGCAGGGCGCTACCGGGACAGGGGTCTATGATTAGCGGCTACACCTTC. This translates into CASRALPGQGSMISGYTF. The full variable domain, in which reference TRBV2 and TRBJ1-2 provide the parts outside the CDR3, is EPEVTQTPSHQVTQMGQEVILRCVPISNHLYFYWYRQILGQKVEFLVSFYNNEISEKSEIFDDQFSVERPDGSNFTLKIRSTKLEDSAMYFCASRALPGQGSMISGYTFGSGTRLTVV.

The V call is TRBV10-3, the J call TRBJ2-1; TRBD1 matches at 11 bases. Germline V gives CDR1 ENHRY, CDR2 SYGVKD. This CDR3 region has 14 residues. V dropped 10 bases and J dropped 5; count of bases not matched to a gene: 7. DNA for the CDR3: TGTGCCACCCGGGACAGGGGGTACCACAATGAGCAGTTCTTC. Residues: CATRDRGYHNEQFF.

The chain combines TRBV10-3 with TRBJ1-1; tentatively, D is TRBD1 (5 bases). The CDR3 loop spans 14 amino acids. V was pared by 7 bases and J by 0 bases, with 12 bases between. The V gene's germline CDR1 is ENHRY and CDR2 SYGVKD. DNA of the CDR3: TGTGCCATCACTCCGGGACTTTTGAACACTGAAGCTTTCTTT. Encoded protein: CAITPGLLNTEAFF.

The chain recombines TRBV7-2 with TRBJ2-2; 8 bases line up with TRBD2. The CDR3 length is 17 residues. Germline trimming cut 3 bases from V and 2 bases from J; bases unmatched to any gene: 8. Germline values: CDR1 SGHTA, CDR2 FQGNSA. CDR3 sequence: CASSLTYGGGNTGELFF. In DNA, the CDR3 is TGTGCCAGCAGCTTGACTTACGGGGGGGGAAACACCGGGGAGCTGTTTTTT.

The chain recombines TRBV5-4 with TRBJ2-3, with D perhaps matching TRBD1 (6 bases). V was clipped by 4 bases and J by 3 bases, with 15 bases between them. This CDR3 is built from 15 residues. Germline V gene data show CDR1 as SGHNT and CDR2 as YYREEE (reference sequence). The CDR3 here is CASSPRTDRTDTQYF. DNA for the CDR3: TGTGCCAGCAGCCCTAGGACAGACAGAACAGATACGCAGTATTTT.

This CDR3 is CAWGGAVTEAFF. CDR3 DNA sequence: TGTGCCTGGGGGGGGGCGGTCACTGAAGCTTTCTTT. J is TRBJ1-1 and V is TRBV30; D is perhaps TRBD1 (6 bases). The CDR3 is made up of 12 amino acids. Germline V CDR1 and CDR2: GTSNPN, SVGIG (reference sequence). Trimming removed 5 bases from V and 4 bases from J, with 11 bases in between.

DNA of the CDR3: TGCGCCAGCAGCTTGGGATCTAGCGGGGGGTCCTACGAGCAGTACTTC. Amino acids: CASSLGSSGGSYEQYF. This chain connects TRBV5-1 to TRBJ2-7; 11 positions agree with TRBD2. CDR1 and CDR2 (germline): SGHRS, YFSETQ. This CDR3 comprises 16 residues. After removal of 0 bases from V and 1 base from J, the junction contained 3 bases not matched to a gene. The full variable domain, with the rest looked up from reference TRBV5-1 and TRBJ2-7, is KAGVTQTPRYLIKTRGQQVTLSCSPISGHRSVSWYQQTPGQGLQFLFEYFSETQRNKGNFPGRFSGRQFSNSRSEMNVSTLELGDSALYLCASSLGSSGGSYEQYFGPGTRLTVT.

J is TRBJ2-2 and V is TRBV15; D gene uncertain. The germline gives CDR1 LNHNV, CDR2 YYDKDF (reference sequence). There are 13 residues in the CDR3. With 2 bases removed from V and 6 bases from J, the gap between germline ends came to 7 bases. CDR3 protein: CATSRLDSGELFF. In DNA, the CDR3 is TGTGCCACCAGCAGATTAGACTCCGGGGAGCTGTTTTTT.

The chain combines TRBV30 with TRBJ2-7; 11 bases align to TRBD1. Germline V gene sequence: CDR1 GTSNPN, CDR2 SVGIG (reference sequence). V was clipped by 8 bases and J by 1 base; unmatched bases: 7. The CDR3 length is 14 residues. This CDR3 reads CAARTGGISYEQYF. CDR3 DNA: TGTGCCGCCCGGACAGGGGGCATATCCTACGAGCAGTACTTC.

The V gene is TRBV7-2, the J gene TRBJ2-3; D is perhaps TRBD2 (6 bases). Germline lookup yields CDR1 SGHTA and CDR2 FQGNSA. V lost 5 bases and J 4 bases, leaving 10 bases between the germline ends. The CDR3 is 13 amino acids. The CDR3, as DNA: TGTGCCAGCAGCGGTGGAGGGCCAGATACGCAGTATTTT. Its protein product is CASSGGGPDTQYF.

The chain is built from TRBV4-1 and TRBJ2-5, with D possibly being TRBD2 (7 bases). V was pared by 3 bases and J by 5 bases, with 16 bases between. The CDR3 is 15 amino acids. Germline V gene data show CDR1 as MGHRA and CDR2 as YSYEKL. DNA for the CDR3: TGCGCCAGCAGCCAGTACGGGGGGCCGCGGGAGACCCAGTACTTC. It codes for CASSQYGGPRETQYF.

This clone was detected a few times. The V gene is TRBV5-6, the J gene TRBJ1-5, with D unresolved. There are 12 residues in the CDR3. The V gene's germline CDR1 is SGHDT and CDR2 YYEEEE. Trimming removed 0 bases at V and 7 bases at J, with 5 bases between. CDR3 amino acids: CASSLGAQPQHF. CDR3 nucleotides: TGTGCCAGCAGCTTGGGAGCCCAGCCCCAGCATTTT.

This clone was seen a single time. The chain combines TRBV11-2 with TRBJ1-2, with TRBD1 as a possible D gene (5 bases). CDR1 is SGHAT and CDR2 is FQNNGV in the germline V gene. The CDR3 is 15 amino acids. V was clipped by 4 bases and J by 4 bases, with 16 bases between them. CDR3 protein: CASSSLDMGGYGYTF. CDR3 nucleotides: TGTGCCAGCAGCTCCTTAGACATGGGGGGCTATGGCTACACCTTC.

A remark on this clone: It is likely a read error, because the conserved phenylalanine at the end of the CDR3 is missing. The rearrangement links TRBV5-4 to TRBJ2-7, with TRBD2 identical over 10 bases. This CDR3 contains 17 residues. Germline V gene sequence: CDR1 SGHNT, CDR2 YYREEE (reference sequence). V dropped 2 bases and J dropped 2; count of bases not matched to a gene: 10. The chain's CDR3 is CASSLALRTSGTYEQYL. Written as DNA, the CDR3 is TGTGCCAGCAGCTTAGCCCTAAGGACTAGCGGAACCTACGAGCAGTACCTC.

V gene TRBV5-4 combines with J gene TRBJ2-3, with a tentative D call TRBD2 (5 bases). V gave up 0 bases and J gave up 6 bases, with 11 bases separating them. Germline V gene sequence: CDR1 SGHNT, CDR2 YYREEE (reference sequence). The CDR3 runs to 14 residues. CDR3 nucleotide sequence: TGTGCCAGCAGCTTGGTGTCGGGGTCCGATACGCAGTATTTT. Amino acids: CASSLVSGSDTQYF.